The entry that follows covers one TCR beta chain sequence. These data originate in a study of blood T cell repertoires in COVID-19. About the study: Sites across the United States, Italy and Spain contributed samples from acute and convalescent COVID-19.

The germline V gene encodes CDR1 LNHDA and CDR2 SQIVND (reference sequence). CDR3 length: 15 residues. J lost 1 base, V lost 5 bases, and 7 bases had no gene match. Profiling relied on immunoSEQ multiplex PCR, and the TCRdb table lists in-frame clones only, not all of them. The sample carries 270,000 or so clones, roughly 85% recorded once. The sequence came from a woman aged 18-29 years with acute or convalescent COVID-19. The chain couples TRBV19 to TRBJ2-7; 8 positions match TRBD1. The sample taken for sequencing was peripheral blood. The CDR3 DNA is TGTGCCAGTAGTGCGCGGACAGGGACGTCCTACGAGCAGTACTTC. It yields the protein CASSARTGTSYEQYF. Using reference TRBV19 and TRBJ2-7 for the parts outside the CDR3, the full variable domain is DGGITQSPKYLFRKEGQNVTLSCEQNLNHDAMYWYRQDPGQGLRLIYYSQIVNDFQKGDIAEGYSVSREKKESFPLTVTSAQKNPTAFYLCASSARTGTSYEQYFGPGTRLTVT.